Following are 14 T cell receptor beta chains from one sample sequenced in a study of blood T cell repertoires in COVID-19. TCRdb's copy holds only in-frame clones and misses some; the assay was immunoSEQ multiplex PCR. The data hold roughly 200,000 clones, with around 87% observed a single time. Material: peripheral blood. The receptors come from a woman aged 25 to 39 with active or convalescent COVID-19.

This chain uses TRBV7-2 with TRBJ1-1, with unresolved D. The CDR3 has 15 residues. V lost 0 bases and J 5 bases, leaving 13 bases between the germline ends. Germline loops: CDR1 SGHTA, CDR2 FQGNSA. CDR3 in DNA: TGTGCCAGCAGCTTAGCGACCGGGAGGAGGACTGAAGCTTTCTTT. The encoded protein is CASSLATGRRTEAFF.

The rearrangement uses TRBV7-9 and TRBJ2-7; TRBD1 matches at 9 bases. Germline loops: CDR1 SEHNR, CDR2 FQNEAQ (reference sequence). The J segment lost 6 bases and the V segment lost 3 bases, leaving 6 bases of the junction unmatched. This CDR3 is 14 amino acids long. The CDR3 loop reads CASSLDRGRFEQYF. DNA for the CDR3: TGTGCCAGCAGCTTGGACAGGGGAAGGTTCGAGCAGTACTTC.

This clone was seen a single time. The chain couples TRBV25-1 to TRBJ2-7; 7 bases match TRBD1. Germline CDR1 and CDR2: MGHDK and SYGVNS. With 7 bases clipped from V and 1 base from J, the junction kept 4 bases outside the gene matches. The CDR3 contains 13 residues. In DNA, the CDR3 is TGTGCCAGCACTGGACAGGTTTCCTACGAGCAGTACTTC. This gives the protein CASTGQVSYEQYF.

In its sample, this clone was seen a few times. The chain joins TRBV3-1 (or the pseudogene TRBV3-2) to TRBJ1-2; TRBD1 matches 7 bases. Germline V gives CDR1 LGHDT, CDR2 YNNKEL (reference sequence). The CDR3 covers 14 residues. After removal of 2 bases from V and 8 bases from J, the junction contained 8 bases not matched to a gene. CDR3: CASSQNVQGDGYTF. CDR3 coding DNA: TGTGCCAGCAGCCAAAATGTGCAGGGGGACGGCTACACCTTC.

The gene calls are TRBV5-8 and TRBJ2-3; 9 nucleotides agree with TRBD1. From germline, CDR1 is SGHTS and CDR2 YDEGEE. V lost 3 bases, J lost 3 bases, and 2 bases stayed unmatched. CDR3 length: 14 residues. The CDR3 nucleotides read TGTGCCAGCAGCTCGGGACAGGGAACAGATACGCAGTATTTT. Translated, it gives CASSSGQGTDTQYF. Using reference TRBV5-8 and TRBJ2-3 for the parts outside the CDR3, the full variable domain is EAGVTQSPTHLIKTRGQQATLRCSPISGHTSVYWYQQALGLGLQFLLWYDEGEERNRGNFPPRFSGRQFPNYSSELNVNALELEDSALYLCASSSGQGTDTQYFGPGTRLTVL.

The V call is TRBV7-2, the J call TRBJ1-2, with TRBD1 matching 9 bases. The CDR3 is 16 amino acids. Germline assignment: CDR1 SGHTA and CDR2 FQGNSA. The J segment lost 8 bases and the V segment lost 5 bases, leaving 15 bases of the junction unmatched. The CDR3 region has the DNA TGTGCCAGCAGCCCCCCCGGGACAGGGTACTCTGCCGGCTACACCTTC. Amino acid sequence: CASSPPGTGYSAGYTF.

This clone was found a few times. The rearrangement links TRBV5-1 to TRBJ1-6; TRBD1 might be the D (5 bases). V lost 4 bases to trimming and J lost 7 bases, with 15 bases between them. In germline, CDR1 is SGHRS, CDR2 YFSETQ. The CDR3 covers 15 residues. CDR3: CASSSSGTANSPLHF. In nucleotides, the CDR3 is TGCGCCAGCAGCAGCTCCGGGACTGCCAATTCACCCCTCCACTTT.

CDR3 in DNA: TGCAGTGCTAGTGTTGGTGTCGGGAATCAGCCCCAGCATTTT. Protein sequence: CSASVGVGNQPQHF. The genes are TRBV20-1 and TRBJ1-5, with D unresolved. The CDR3 length is 14 residues. Germline loops: CDR1 DFQATT, CDR2 SNEGSKA (reference sequence). V lost 3 bases, J lost 4 bases, and 13 bases lay in between.

The chain has TRBV9 and TRBJ2-7; 7 positions match TRBD1. This CDR3 has 16 amino acids. Per the germline V gene, CDR1 is SGDLS and CDR2 is YYNGEE. J gave up 2 bases and V 0 bases, and 8 bases lay outside the gene matches. CDR3 nucleotide sequence: TGTGCCAGCAGCGTAGGGGGTGGACAGGCCGCCTACGAGCAGTACTTC. It yields the protein CASSVGGGQAAYEQYF.

The chain uses TRBV9 and TRBJ1-2; D may be TRBD1 (5 bases). Germline V lookup: CDR1 SGDLS, CDR2 YYNGEE. The CDR3 loop spans 13 amino acids. V lost 4 bases and J 4 bases, leaving 11 bases between the germline ends. CDR3 nucleotides: TGTGCCAGCAGCAGGGGCCGCCTCTATGGCTACACCTTC. Translation gives CASSRGRLYGYTF.

This clone was counted many times. The chain uses TRBV28 and TRBJ1-6, with 7 bases that match TRBD1. Germline CDR1 MDHEN, CDR2 SYDVKM. V gave up 3 bases and J gave up 9 bases; unmatched junction bases: 11. This CDR3 region has 16 residues. CDR3 sequence (DNA): TGTGCCAGCAGTTTGTTTTTCCGGGACAGCCCTTCACCCCTCCACTTT. This translates into CASSLFFRDSPSPLHF.

Only a few counts were recorded for this clone. The V and J genes are TRBV6-5 and TRBJ1-1; D may be TRBD1 (6 bases). Germline V lookup: CDR1 MNHEY, CDR2 SVGAGI. With 0 bases removed from V and 1 base from J, the gap between germline ends came to 9 bases. This CDR3 is built from 15 residues. This CDR3 reads CASSYSGTPNTEAFF. The CDR3 region has the DNA TGTGCCAGCAGTTACTCGGGGACACCGAACACTGAAGCTTTCTTT.

The V gene is TRBV7-2, the J gene TRBJ2-7, with 10 positions matching TRBD2. Trimming cost V 5 bases and J 6 bases; bases outside gene matches: 16. CDR3 length: 17 residues. Germline CDR1 reads SGHTA; CDR2 reads FQGNSA. CDR3 DNA: TGTGCCAGCAGCCATTGGACAGTTCTAGCGGGGGCTGGCGAGCAGTACTTC. Encoded protein: CASSHWTVLAGAGEQYF. Using reference TRBV7-2 and TRBJ2-7 for the parts outside the CDR3, the full variable domain is GAGVSQSPSNKVTEKGKDVELRCDPISGHTALYWYRQSLGQGLEFLIYFQGNSAPDKSGLPSDRFSAERTGGSVSTLTIQRTQQEDSAVYLCASSHWTVLAGAGEQYFGPGTRLTVT.

The gene calls are TRBV3-1 (or the pseudogene TRBV3-2) and TRBJ1-1; D unclear. CDR3 size: 13 residues. In germline, CDR1 is LGHDT, CDR2 YNNKEL (reference sequence). Deletions cut 0 bases from V and 4 bases from J, with 6 bases between. The CDR3 DNA is TGTGCCAGCAGCCAAGAGAGTCGCACTGAAGCTTTCTTT. Its translation is CASSQESRTEAFF.